This T cell receptor beta chain is from a study of beta chain features in type 1 diabetes. Whole-study context: Patients looked much like healthy donors when it came to age, gender and cell yields.

Study observations and caveats: Researchers reported that naive, central memory and Treg TCRB repertoires appeared more similar in patients than in healthy donors. Researchers cautioned that cDNA sequencing could over-represent cells with high TCR expression.

The authors obtained over 98% purity in all sorted populations. The isolated RNA, all of it, was reverse transcribed, so expressed TCRB transcripts were what got sequenced. Sequenced by immunoSEQ multiplex PCR; TCRdb stores in-frame clones only, minus some. The table lists roughly 310,000 clones, approximately 10% of them singletons. The table lists this clone with a few counts. Its antigen is undetermined. Germline V lookup: CDR1 MDHEN, CDR2 SYDVKM. The CDR3 has 15 amino acids. The V end was cut by 5 bases, the J end by 4 bases, with 17 bases between. The receptor was derived from a woman aged 25-40 years in good health. The chain carries TRBV28 and TRBJ2-5, with a tentative D call TRBD1 (5 bases). The source material was naive CD4+ T cells from blood. CDR3 amino acids: CASSSQGVLVETQYF. In nucleotides, the CDR3 is TGTGCCAGCAGTAGCCAGGGTGTATTAGTAGAGACCCAGTACTTC.